These 9 T cell receptor beta chains were all obtained from the same sample, sequenced in a study of blood T cells in healthy people across ages. A second PCR, run for 7 to 11 cycles, used a sample-barcoded 5' primer plus a J-beta primer mix. TCRdb reanalysed the 5' RACE reads using MiXCR and keeps one entry per CDR3 protein. Of about a million distinct CDR3 sequences listed, roughly 50% were seen once; the top ten hold over 20%. Sequencing was done on a sample of blood. Receptors were obtained from a woman aged 55 to 70 in good health.

The CDR3 reads CASSQNQGSWDEQYF. CDR3 nucleotides: TGTGCCAGCAGCCAAAATCAGGGGTCGTGGGACGAGCAGTACTTC. The rearrangement links TRBV3-1 to TRBJ2-7; D may be TRBD1 (6 bases). V lost 2 bases and J 5 bases, leaving 16 bases between the germline ends. The CDR3 covers 15 residues. CDR1 and CDR2 from the germline V gene are LGHDT and YNNKEL (reference sequence).

The chain employs TRBV6-1 and TRBJ2-4; D unresolved. V was pared by 2 bases and J by 0 bases, with 8 bases between. This CDR3 has 15 amino acids. Per the germline V gene, CDR1 is MNHNS and CDR2 is SASEGT. The CDR3, as DNA: TGTGCCAGCAGTGAAACACCAATAGCCAAAAACATTCAGTACTTC. Translated, it gives CASSETPIAKNIQYF.

V usage is TRBV11-2 and J usage is TRBJ2-7; D perhaps matches TRBD2 (7 bases). Between the trimmed V and J ends, which lost 0 bases and 3 bases, there was a span of 21 bases. CDR1 is SGHAT and CDR2 is FQNNGV in the germline V gene. This CDR3 has 18 amino acids. This chain's CDR3 is CASSLDQGGGLLFYEQYF. Here the CDR3 DNA reads TGTGCCAGCAGCTTAGATCAAGGGGGGGGACTACTATTCTACGAGCAGTACTTC.

J is TRBJ2-7 and V is TRBV7-6; a weak D match, TRBD1 (5 bases). CDR1 and CDR2 from the germline V gene are SGHVS and FNYEAQ. V was shortened by 1 base and J by 3 bases, with 7 bases between the two germline ends. CDR3 length equals 13 residues. CDR3 sequence reads: CASSLGQYYEQYF. CDR3 sequence (DNA): TGTGCCAGCAGCTTAGGACAGTACTACGAGCAGTACTTC.

The V and J genes are TRBV28 and TRBJ2-7; TRBD1 aligns across 7 bases. Trimming removed 8 bases from V and 3 bases from J; junction bases left unmatched: 13. Germline CDR1 reads MDHEN; CDR2 reads SYDVKM. This CDR3 contains 15 residues. The CDR3, as DNA: TGTGCCAGCGTCTCCGGGACAGCTGACAGCTACGAGCAGTACTTC. Residues: CASVSGTADSYEQYF.

In this sample, this clonotype turned up a few times. The CDR3 sequence is CSVAHGQLQETQYF. The CDR3, as DNA: TGCAGCGTTGCACATGGACAGCTCCAAGAGACCCAGTACTTC. The genes are TRBV29-1 and TRBJ2-5, with D perhaps matching TRBD1 (6 bases). Germline V gene sequence: CDR1 SQVTM, CDR2 ANQGSEA. The V end lost 4 bases, the J end lost 1 base, and 13 bases lay between the germline ends. The CDR3 spans 14 residues.

This clonotype was picked up a small number of times. The chain joins TRBV6-5 to TRBJ2-6, with unresolved D. This CDR3 has 14 residues. Trimming left V 0 bases short and J 4 bases short, with 4 bases between. The germline gives CDR1 MNHEY, CDR2 SVGAGI. Here the CDR3 reads CASSYSRGANVLTF. DNA of the CDR3: TGTGCCAGCAGTTACTCCCGAGGGGCCAACGTCCTGACTTTC.

This sequence joins TRBV12-3 or TRBV12-4 and TRBJ2-1, with TRBD1 matching 8 bases. CDR3 size: 15 residues. V shed 5 bases and J 7 bases; nucleotides not matched to a gene: 10. This CDR3 is CASSLDRGEGNEQFF. The CDR3 coding sequence is TGTGCCAGCAGTCTCGACAGGGGCGAAGGGAATGAGCAGTTCTTC.

The rearrangement links TRBV3-1 to TRBJ2-5; 9 bases agree with TRBD2. V lost 0 bases, J lost 4 bases, and 15 bases stayed unmatched. The CDR3 consists of 19 residues. CDR1 and CDR2 from the germline V gene are LGHDT and YNNKEL (reference sequence). The CDR3 DNA reads as TGTGCCAGCAGCCAAGAAGGCCTAGCGGGAAATTCAGGGAGAGAGACCCAGTACTTC. Amino acids: CASSQEGLAGNSGRETQYF.